Shown below are 8 T cell receptor beta chains from a single sample sequenced in a study of shared clonotypes between healthy human individuals. Some clones are missing from TCRdb's copy, which holds only in-frame ones; the method was immunoSEQ multiplex PCR. The table lists approximately 2.5 million clones, approximately 92% of them singletons. Sequences were obtained from naive CD4+ T cells sorted from blood. Subset described: CD45RA+ positively selected. The receptors shown here come from a young man in good health.

This chain uses TRBV5-1 with TRBJ2-5; TRBD2 matches at 9 bases. The CDR3 runs to 18 residues. Germline assignment: CDR1 SGHRS and CDR2 YFSETQ. With V trimmed by 0 bases and J by 2 bases, 11 bases remained unmatched. Here the CDR3 reads CASSLEDGSGRKQETQYF. The CDR3 DNA sequence: TGCGCCAGCAGCTTGGAGGACGGTAGCGGGAGAAAGCAAGAGACCCAGTACTTC.

As concerns this clone: The same CDR3 can be traced to other DNA sequences in this sample. J is TRBJ2-1 and V is TRBV15, with 10 bases identical to TRBD1. Germline lookup yields CDR1 LNHNV and CDR2 YYDKDF (reference sequence). J lost 2 bases, V lost 3 bases, and 1 base had no gene match. This CDR3 has 15 residues. The CDR3 DNA sequence: TGTGCCACCAGCAGGGACAGGGGGACCTACAATGAGCAGTTCTTC. Protein: CATSRDRGTYNEQFF.

As to this clone: The same CDR3 also results from other DNA sequences found in this sample. The V and J genes are TRBV5-1 and TRBJ1-4; a weak D match, TRBD1 (5 bases). The V gene lost 3 bases and the J gene lost 3 bases, with 12 bases spanning the gap. This CDR3 contains 15 residues. The germline V gene has CDR1 SGHRS and CDR2 YFSETQ. DNA of the CDR3: TGCGCCAGCAGCTGGGGGAGGGGTCCTAATGAAAAACTGTTTTTT. Its translation is CASSWGRGPNEKLFF. The full variable domain, with the rest looked up from reference TRBV5-1 and TRBJ1-4, is KAGVTQTPRYLIKTRGQQVTLSCSPISGHRSVSWYQQTPGQGLQFLFEYFSETQRNKGNFPGRFSGRQFSNSRSEMNVSTLELGDSALYLCASSWGRGPNEKLFFGSGTQLSVL.

The chain links TRBV9 to TRBJ1-1, with a tentative D call TRBD1 (6 bases). From germline, CDR1 is SGDLS and CDR2 YYNGEE. V lost 0 bases to trimming and J lost 6 bases, with 15 bases between them. The CDR3 has 15 amino acids. CDR3 amino acids: CASSVAKAGGAEAFF. Here the CDR3 DNA reads TGTGCCAGCAGCGTAGCCAAGGCCGGGGGCGCTGAAGCTTTCTTT.

V gene TRBV19 combines with J gene TRBJ1-2; D is unresolved. V was shortened by 5 bases and J by 4 bases, with 14 bases between the two germline ends. The CDR3 extends over 14 amino acids. CDR1 LNHDA and CDR2 SQIVND come from the germline V gene (reference sequence). The chain's CDR3 is CASSLGRSFYGYTF. Written as DNA, the CDR3 is TGTGCCAGTAGTCTCGGGCGCAGCTTCTATGGCTACACCTTC.

The genes are TRBV7-9 and TRBJ1-4; tentative D call: TRBD1 (5 bases). V lost 8 bases to trimming and J lost 4 bases, with 14 bases between them. Germline CDR1 reads SEHNR; CDR2 reads FQNEAQ (reference sequence). This CDR3 spans 14 amino acids. This chain's CDR3 is CASGRPGGNEKLFF. The CDR3 coding sequence is TGTGCCAGCGGCCGGCCGGGGGGTAATGAAAAACTGTTTTTT.

Comment on this clone: Other nucleotide sequences in the sample specify the same CDR3. V gene TRBV28 combines with J gene TRBJ1-1, with D perhaps matching TRBD1 (5 bases). The CDR3 loop spans 13 amino acids. The V end lost 6 bases, the J end lost 1 base, and 9 bases lay between the germline ends. Germline assignment: CDR1 MDHEN and CDR2 SYDVKM. The CDR3 DNA reads as TGTGCCAGCAGCCTTACAGGGAACACTGAAGCTTTCTTT. This encodes CASSLTGNTEAFF.

The chain recombines TRBV6-1 with TRBJ1-5; the D is unclear. From germline, CDR1 is MNHNS and CDR2 SASEGT. The CDR3 sequence is 13 residues long. V was clipped by 2 bases and J by 6 bases, with 8 bases between them. The CDR3 DNA sequence: TGTGCCAGCAGTGAAAAGGGAGGTCAGCCCCAGCATTTT. It yields the protein CASSEKGGQPQHF.